The T cell receptor beta chain under discussion was sequenced for a study of T cells in Graves' hyperthyroidism and ophthalmopathy. Study-level information: Peripheral blood sampling occurred at initial diagnosis, before any treatment.

On this clonotype: No antigen is known for it.

Participants, patients aged 18 to 65, had newly diagnosed hyperthyroidism with a duration under 2 months. V gave up 8 bases and J gave up 6 bases, with 8 bases separating them. The CDR3 has 10 residues. From germline, CDR1 is MNHNS and CDR2 SASEGT. Study-level results: A model of 13 V-J pairs discriminated ophthalmopathy from stable hyperthyroidism.

Amplification of TCR beta CDR3 regions was performed using RNA transcripts as template. First-round RT-PCR targeting the TCR CDR3 was performed with the HTBI primer set. From the multiplex PCR reads, TCRdb called clonotypes with MiXCR, one entry per CDR3 protein. Counted here are 750,000 to 900,000 distinct CDR3 sequences, over 35% occurring once; the ten biggest clones make up approximately 8.7%. The J gene is TRBJ2-7, the V gene TRBV6-1, with a weak D call TRBD2 (6 bases). The sample was blood. The receptor was derived from a man aged 18 to 29 with Graves' hyperthyroidism. The CDR3 sequence: CASLSGEQYF. The CDR3 DNA is TGTGCCAGCCTTAGCGGCGAGCAGTACTTC.